This T cell receptor (beta chain) was captured by sequencing in a study of blood T cell repertoires in COVID-19. Study in general: From the United States, Italy and Spain came samples of acute and convalescent COVID-19.

In the original processing: Estimated nucleated cell counts came from reference gene primer amplification. Libraries were prepared by immunoSEQ multiplex PCR; TCRdb keeps only in-frame clonotypes and omits some of them. For V, J and clone size, that table is used; D and trimming come from the DNA. The sample holds 300,000 to 500,000 clones, approximately 87% seen once. The participants were between about 18 and 89 years old and came from about two dozen US areas. This receptor was taken from a woman in her twenties or thirties with acute COVID-19. The sample taken for sequencing was PBMCs or T cells enriched from blood (not recorded which).

CDR3 bases: TGCGCCAGCAGCTTGGTGGATCGCAGGGGTTTATCTGGGGCCAACGTCCTGACTTTC. Translation gives CASSLVDRRGLSGANVLTF. V and J are TRBV5-1 and TRBJ2-6; D is perhaps TRBD1 (6 bases). Germline V gene lookup returns CDR1 SGHRS and CDR2 YFSETQ. V lost 0 bases, J lost 1 base, and 17 bases lay in between. This CDR3 has 19 amino acids.